This T cell receptor beta chain was sequenced in a study of cytomegalovirus exposure and HLA in healthy donors. Everyone who donated was a healthy bone marrow donor. Study-wide results and caveats: Most likely, a cluster of highly shared sequence variants arose as a sequencing artifact. It was reported that TCR beta sequences correctly inferred the HLA-A and HLA-B alleles for most subjects.

Trimming removed 5 bases from V and 8 bases from J; junction bases left unmatched: 9. CDR3 length equals 15 residues. The germline gives CDR1 SGHTA, CDR2 FQGTGA. 13 Jbeta primers and 60 Vbeta primers were used for the PCR. Profiled with immunoSEQ multiplex PCR; TCRdb holds only in-frame clones, not every one. The profile covers about 160,000 clones, with 85% appearing a single time and about 2% taken by the ten largest. To note about this clone: Antigen unknown.

Sequencing was done on a sample of PBMCs. The chain uses TRBV7-3 and TRBJ2-1; 10 nucleotides line up with TRBD1. This sequence was found in a man aged 18 to 29 in good health and CMV-seropositive. Here the CDR3 DNA reads TGTGCCAGCAGCCCCCAACCGGGACAGGGGTATGAGCAGTTCTTC. It encodes CASSPQPGQGYEQFF.